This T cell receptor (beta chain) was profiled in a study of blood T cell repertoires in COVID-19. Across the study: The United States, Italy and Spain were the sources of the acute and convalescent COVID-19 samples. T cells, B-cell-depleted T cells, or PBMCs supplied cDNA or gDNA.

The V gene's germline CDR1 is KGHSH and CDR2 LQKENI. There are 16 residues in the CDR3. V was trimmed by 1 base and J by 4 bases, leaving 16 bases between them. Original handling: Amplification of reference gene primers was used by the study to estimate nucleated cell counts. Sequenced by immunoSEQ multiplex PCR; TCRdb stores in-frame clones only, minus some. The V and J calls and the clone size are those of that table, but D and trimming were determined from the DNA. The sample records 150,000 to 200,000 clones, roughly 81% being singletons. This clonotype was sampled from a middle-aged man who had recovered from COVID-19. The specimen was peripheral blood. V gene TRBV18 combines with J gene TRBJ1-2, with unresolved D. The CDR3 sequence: CASSPQLDKLGYGYTF. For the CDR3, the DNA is TGTGCCAGCTCACCACAGCTTGACAAGCTTGGCTATGGCTACACCTTC.